The clone carrying this TCR beta chain was found many times. The record originates from a study of T cells in Graves' hyperthyroidism and ophthalmopathy. Amplification of TCR beta CDR3 regions used RNA as the template. RT-PCR in the first round (using the HTBI primer set) targeted the TCR CDR3. TCRdb passed the multiplex PCR reads through MiXCR, listing each CDR3 protein once. The sample has about 350,000 distinct CDR3 sequences, about 20% seen once. There are 13 residues in the CDR3. Trimming took 8 bases from V and 2 from J, leaving 13 bases between them. Germline V CDR1 and CDR2: MNHEY, SVGAGI. The J gene is TRBJ2-7, the V gene TRBV6-5; D remains ambiguous. Sequencing input: blood. The clonotype originates from a young woman with Graves' hyperthyroidism. CDR3 sequence: CASRQTRTYEQYF. The DNA for the CDR3 is TGTGCCAGCCGTCAGACGAGAACCTACGAGCAGTACTTC.